The TCR beta chain under discussion was sequenced for a study of post-analysis software for immune sequencing data. Background on the study: The disease courses spanned relapsing-remitting, secondary progressive and progressive-relapsing forms of multiple sclerosis.

CDR1 SGHRS and CDR2 YFSETQ come from the germline V gene. This CDR3 comprises 13 residues. Trimming stripped 4 bases from V and 13 bases from J, with 18 bases between. Study results and limitations: TRBV5-6, TRBV5-1 and TRBV20-1 were among five TRBV segments more frequent in patients than controls. Batch-matched samples strongly co-clustered by F measure.

This clonotype was seen a handful of times. Its antigen remains unidentified. Unique molecular identifiers tagged the TCR beta cDNA libraries. MiXCR was run by TCRdb on the PCR reads, yielding one entry per CDR3 protein. There are hundreds of thousands of distinct CDR3 sequences in the sample; approximately 60% occur only once, and approximately 10% lies in the top ten. Sequenced: blood. The receptor was derived from a girl aged 2 to 10 with multiple sclerosis. This chain uses TRBV5-1 with TRBJ2-1; D uncertain. The CDR3 DNA reads TGCGCCAGCAGCCTTATAGGTAGCAATGGACAGTTCTTC. It specifies CASSLIGSNGQFF.